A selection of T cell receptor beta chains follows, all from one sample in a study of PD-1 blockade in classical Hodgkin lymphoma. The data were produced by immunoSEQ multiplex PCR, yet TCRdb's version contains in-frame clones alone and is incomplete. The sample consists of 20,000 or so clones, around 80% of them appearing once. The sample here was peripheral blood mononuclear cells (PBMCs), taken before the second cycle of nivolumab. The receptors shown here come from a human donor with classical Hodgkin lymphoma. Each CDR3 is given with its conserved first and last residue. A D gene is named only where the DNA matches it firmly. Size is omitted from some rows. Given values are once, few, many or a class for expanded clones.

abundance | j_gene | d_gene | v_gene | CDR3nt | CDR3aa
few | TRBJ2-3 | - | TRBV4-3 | TGCGCCAGCAGCCAAGATTTAGATAATACGCAGTATTTT | CASSQDLDNTQYF
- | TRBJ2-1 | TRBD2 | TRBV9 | TGTGCCAGCAGCAAGGGCGGGAGTGTCCATGAGCAGTTCTTC | CASSKGGSVHEQFF
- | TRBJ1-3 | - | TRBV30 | TGTGCCTGGAGTAGCGGGGGCGGCGGAAACACCATATATTTT | CAWSSGGGGNTIYF
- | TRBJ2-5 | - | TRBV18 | TGTGCCAGCTCACCGGTGGTAGCACCAGAGACCCAGTACTTC | CASSPVVAPETQYF
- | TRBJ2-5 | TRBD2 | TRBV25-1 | TGTGCCAGCAGTGAACCGGGAGGTTGGGAGACCCAGTACTTC | CASSEPGGWETQYF
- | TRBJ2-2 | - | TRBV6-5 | TGTGCCAGCATTACAGCGAACACCGGGGAGCTGTTTTTT | CASITANTGELFF
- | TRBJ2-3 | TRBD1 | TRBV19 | TGTGCCAGTAGCCGGGGACAGGGGACAGATACGCAGTATTTT | CASSRGQGTDTQYF
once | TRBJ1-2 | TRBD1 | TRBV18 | TGTGCCAGCTCACCACAGGGCAGGGGGACCAACTATGGCTACACCTTC | CASSPQGRGTNYGYTF
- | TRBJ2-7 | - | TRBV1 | TGCACCAGCAGCCACCAGGACAGGGGTATTTACGAGCAGTACTTC | CTSSHQDRGIYEQYF
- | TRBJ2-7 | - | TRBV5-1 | TGCGCCAGCAGCTTCTTTGGGAGTGAGAACGAGCAGTACTTC | CASSFFGSENEQYF
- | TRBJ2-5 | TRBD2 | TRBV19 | TGTGCCAGTAGTTGGGGACTAGCGGTCCAAGAGACCCAGTACTTC | CASSWGLAVQETQYF
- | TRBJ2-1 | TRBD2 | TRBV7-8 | TGTGCCAGCACCCCGTTAGCGGGAGGGCCCTCAAATGAGCAGTTCTTC | CASTPLAGGPSNEQFF
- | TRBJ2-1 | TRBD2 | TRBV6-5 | TGTGCCAGCAGGAAGCGGGAGTACTACAATGAGCAGTTCTTC | CASRKREYYNEQFF
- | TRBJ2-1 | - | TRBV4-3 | TGCGCCAGCAGCCAAAACCGGGACTACAATGAGCAGTTCTTC | CASSQNRDYNEQFF
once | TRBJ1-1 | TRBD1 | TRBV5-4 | TGTGCCAGCAGCCCAGGACAGGGGAGGGGAGCTTTCTTT | CASSPGQGRGAFF
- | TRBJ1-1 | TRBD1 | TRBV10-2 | TGCGCCAGCAGGGTACTTGGGACAGCGAACACTGAAGCTTTCTTT | CASRVLGTANTEAFF
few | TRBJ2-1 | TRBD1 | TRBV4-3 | TGCGCCAGCAGCGCGCGACAGGGGGCAGGCAATGAGCAGTTCTTC | CASSARQGAGNEQFF